This entry lists 10 T cell receptor beta chains sequenced from one sample in a study of sequential checkpoint blockade in melanoma. As for treatment: randomized to nivolumab then ipilimumab (arm A) or the reverse (arm B). Libraries were prepared by immunoSEQ multiplex PCR; TCRdb keeps only in-frame clonotypes and omits some of them. Among over 15,000 clones listed, around four fifths were seen once. The starting material was CD8+ T cells sorted from blood (inferred from file names), obtained from a patient given nivolumab and ipilimumab in sequence. The source is a human donor with melanoma.

This rearrangement joins TRBV19 to TRBJ1-5; D not certain. V lost 3 bases and J lost 1, with 10 bases in between. In germline, CDR1 is LNHDA, CDR2 SQIVND (reference sequence). CDR3 length: 15 residues. The CDR3 DNA reads TGTGCCAGTAGTATTAGTTTCCGGAGCAATCAGCCCCAGCATTTT. This gives the protein CASSISFRSNQPQHF.

The genes are TRBV27 and TRBJ2-7, with 7 bases lining up with TRBD1. CDR1 is MNHEY and CDR2 is SMNVEV in the germline V gene (reference sequence). CDR3 length: 14 residues. V dropped 3 bases and J dropped 6; count of bases not matched to a gene: 8. The CDR3 loop is CASSFRDSRGEQYF. The CDR3 nucleotides read TGTGCCAGCAGTTTCAGGGACAGCCGCGGCGAGCAGTACTTC.

The chain joins TRBV10-3 to TRBJ1-3; no clear D. V lost 0 bases, J lost 2 bases, and 8 bases lay in between. Germline V gene sequence: CDR1 ENHRY, CDR2 SYGVKD. The CDR3 covers 15 residues. For the CDR3, the DNA is TGTGCCATCAGTGAGTCGAGGGAAACTGGAAACACCATATATTTT. As protein: CAISESRETGNTIYF.

A word on this clone: At one of its ends the junction is not consistent with the germline gene, which may arise from a read error. V and J are TRBV2 and TRBJ2-3, with TRBD2 identical over 8 bases. The CDR3 is 16 residues long. CDR1 and CDR2 (germline): SNHLY, FYNNEI. CDR3 coding DNA: TGTGCCAGCAGGGAAGCGGGAGCCCTCATCACAGATACGCAGTATTTT. This gives the protein CASREAGALITDTQYF.

The J gene is TRBJ1-5, the V gene TRBV6-6; possible D gene TRBD1, 5 bases. The CDR3 spans 13 residues. V lost 2 bases and J 7 bases, leaving 9 bases between the germline ends. The germline V gene encodes CDR1 MNHNY and CDR2 SVGAGI (reference sequence). The CDR3 protein is CASSYNRGQPQHF. Here the CDR3 DNA reads TGTGCCAGCAGTTACAATCGGGGGCAGCCCCAGCATTTT.

This clone was seen a few times. V gene TRBV7-9 combines with J gene TRBJ2-1; 13 bases line up with TRBD2. The length of the CDR3 is 16 residues. Germline CDR1 reads SEHNR; CDR2 reads FQNEAQ (reference sequence). With V trimmed by 5 bases and J by 8 bases, 9 bases remained unmatched. Here the CDR3 DNA reads TGTGCCAGCAGCGAACCGGGACTAGCGGGAATCGATGAGCAGTTCTTC. Translation: CASSEPGLAGIDEQFF.

This chain joins TRBV7-9 and TRBJ2-7; a weak D match, TRBD1 (5 bases). Deletions cut 3 bases from V and 0 bases from J, with 9 bases between. Germline V gives CDR1 SEHNR, CDR2 FQNEAQ (reference sequence). This CDR3 has 14 residues. The CDR3 DNA reads TGTGCCAGCAGCTTGACAGAACGCTCCTACGAGCAGTACTTC. It yields the protein CASSLTERSYEQYF.

This chain connects TRBV28 to TRBJ1-1; D remains unclear. Germline V gene sequence: CDR1 MDHEN, CDR2 SYDVKM. V was trimmed by 6 bases and J by 4 bases, leaving 9 bases between them. There are 12 residues in the CDR3. The CDR3 region has the DNA TGTGCCAGCAGCTATGGAGGCACTGAAGCTTTCTTT. This encodes CASSYGGTEAFF.

The V and J genes are TRBV5-6 and TRBJ2-7, with TRBD1 identical over 7 bases. In germline, CDR1 is SGHDT, CDR2 YYEEEE. V lost 3 bases and J lost 3; bases outside the gene matches: 6. The CDR3 runs to 14 residues. The CDR3, as DNA: TGTGCCAGCAGCTCAGGGACAGCCCTCTACGAGCAGTACTTC. It yields the protein CASSSGTALYEQYF.

This chain's CDR3 is CASSLVSGDNQPQHF. The CDR3 bases are TGTGCCAGCAGCTTAGTTTCAGGGGATAATCAGCCCCAGCATTTT. The chain uses TRBV7-2 and TRBJ1-5; maybe TRBD1 (6 bases). V shed 1 base and J shed 4 bases, with 11 bases lying between them. The CDR3 runs 15 residues. The V gene's germline CDR1 is SGHTA and CDR2 FQGNSA.